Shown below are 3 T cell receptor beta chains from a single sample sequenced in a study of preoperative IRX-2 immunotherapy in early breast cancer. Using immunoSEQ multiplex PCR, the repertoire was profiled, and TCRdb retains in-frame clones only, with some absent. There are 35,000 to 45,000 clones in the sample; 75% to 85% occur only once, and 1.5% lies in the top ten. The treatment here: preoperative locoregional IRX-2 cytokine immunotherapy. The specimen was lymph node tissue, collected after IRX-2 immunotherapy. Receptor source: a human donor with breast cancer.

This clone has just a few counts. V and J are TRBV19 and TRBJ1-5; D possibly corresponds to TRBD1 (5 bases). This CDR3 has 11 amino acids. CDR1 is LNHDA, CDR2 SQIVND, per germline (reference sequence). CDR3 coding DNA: TGTGGCCCCCGGGGACATCAGCCCCAGCATTTT. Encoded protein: CGPRGHQPQHF.

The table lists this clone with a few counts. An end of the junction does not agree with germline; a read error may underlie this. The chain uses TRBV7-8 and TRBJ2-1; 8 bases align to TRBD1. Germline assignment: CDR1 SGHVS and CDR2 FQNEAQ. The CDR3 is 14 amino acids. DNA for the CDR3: TGTGCCAGAAGCTCGGACAGGGCCAACAATGAGCAGTTCTTC. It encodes CARSSDRANNEQFF. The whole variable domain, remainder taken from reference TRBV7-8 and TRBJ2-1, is GAGVSQSPRYKVAKRGQDVALRCDPISGHVSLFWYQQALGQGPEFLTYFQNEAQLDKSGLPSDRFFAERPEGSVSTLKIQRTQQEDSAVYLCARSSDRANNEQFFGPGTRLTVL.

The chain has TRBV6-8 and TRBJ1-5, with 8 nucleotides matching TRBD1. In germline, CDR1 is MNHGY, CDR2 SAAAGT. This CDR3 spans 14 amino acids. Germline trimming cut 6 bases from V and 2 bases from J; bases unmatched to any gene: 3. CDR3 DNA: TGTGCCAGCAGCTCAGGGGGCGGCAATCAGCCCCAGCATTTT. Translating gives CASSSGGGNQPQHF.